This T cell receptor (beta chain) was sequenced during a study of shared T cell receptors in the human thymus. This CDR3 region has 13 residues. Germline loops: CDR1 MNHEY, CDR2 SVGAGI. The V and J ends lost 2 bases and 1 base respectively, with 5 bases between them. Only in-frame clones appear in the TCRdb table, and some are missing; sequencing was by immunoSEQ multiplex PCR. This table holds 630,000 or so clones, more than 70% found once. The same data also contributed to another study, on human thymus T cells. That paper adds: Resections that were taken during corrective heart surgery supplied the thymus tissue. V and J genes seemed to be used with bias in thymic and blood repertoires. Related research examined unrelated individuals and reported that their thymic repertoires overlapped highly.

The chain carries TRBV6-5 and TRBJ1-1; unclear D gene. What was sequenced was thymocytes. The source of this sequence is a boy younger than two with a congenital heart defect. CDR3 sequence reads: CASSYGGNTEAFF. The CDR3 DNA reads as TGTGCCAGCAGTTACGGAGGGAACACTGAAGCTTTCTTT.